This T cell receptor beta chain was observed in a study of blood T cell repertoires in COVID-19. As for the study in general: Acute-phase and convalescent COVID-19 samples originated in the United States, Italy and Spain. In each case, the material was cDNA or gDNA derived from T cells, B-cell-depleted T cells, or PBMCs.

Original handling: Reference gene primer amplification gave estimated nucleated cell counts. This table comes from immunoSEQ multiplex PCR, and its TCRdb copy is limited to in-frame clones, with some not included. From that table come the V and J calls and clone size; the DNA was used to work out D and trimming. The repertoire holds around 190,000 clones, with 75% to 85% as singletons. During active infection, Seattle patients enrolled and were then monitored through disease. Sequencing used peripheral blood. The origin of this receptor is a middle-aged woman with COVID-19, enrolled during active disease.

CDR3 sequence reads: CAISGTVNTEAFF. The CDR3 DNA reads TGTGCCATCAGTGGGACAGTGAACACTGAAGCTTTCTTT. The chain couples TRBV10-3 to TRBJ1-1; the D gene is possibly TRBD1 (6 bases). V was shortened by 4 bases and J by 0 bases, with 6 bases between the two germline ends. The CDR3 spans 13 residues. Germline loops: CDR1 ENHRY, CDR2 SYGVKD.